The 17 T cell receptor beta chains listed next were all sequenced from one sample in a study of OX40 agonist ivuxolimab in advanced cancers. Repertoires were generated with immunoSEQ multiplex PCR, while TCRdb's copy carries only in-frame clones and drops some. The sample has nearly 80,000 clones; just under 85% are singletons. Material: CD4+ or CD8+ T cells sorted from blood, obtained in a trial of the OX40 agonist ivuxolimab. These receptors all come from an adult with an advanced solid tumor such as melanoma, head and neck, liver or kidney cancer.

This clone was recorded a few times. The genes are TRBV9 and TRBJ1-4; possible D gene TRBD1, 5 bases. CDR1 is SGDLS, CDR2 YYNGEE, per germline. V lost 4 bases and J lost 3, with 10 bases in between. There are 14 residues in the CDR3. The CDR3 spells CASSPRRANEKLFF. CDR3 bases: TGTGCCAGCAGCCCCCGCAGGGCTAATGAAAAACTGTTTTTT.

CDR3 sequence: CAWSAGGGNNQPQHF. For the CDR3, the DNA is TGTGCCTGGAGTGCAGGGGGGGGGAACAATCAGCCCCAGCATTTT. J is TRBJ1-5 and V is TRBV30; 7 bases fit TRBD1. The germline V gene encodes CDR1 GTSNPN and CDR2 SVGIG (reference sequence). V lost 1 base and J lost 3; bases outside the gene matches: 6. CDR3 length: 15 amino acids.

This clone was picked up a small number of times. This chain uses TRBV2 with TRBJ2-1; the D is unclear. This CDR3 is built from 14 residues. Per the germline V gene, CDR1 is SNHLY and CDR2 is FYNNEI. Trimming stripped 4 bases from V and 7 bases from J, with 14 bases between. Written as DNA, the CDR3 is TGTGCCAGCAGTGGGGGATTCGTCACAAATGAGCAGTTCTTC. Translation gives CASSGGFVTNEQFF.

This chain connects TRBV9 to TRBJ2-7; D perhaps matches TRBD2 (6 bases). V gave up 0 bases and J gave up 5 bases, with 15 bases separating them. CDR3 length: 15 amino acids. Germline V CDR1 and CDR2: SGDLS, YYNGEE. The CDR3 DNA reads TGTGCCAGCAGCGTAGGCGGGGTAGTCGGCGACGAGCAGTACTTC. This codes for CASSVGGVVGDEQYF.

This clone was counted a single time. V usage is TRBV29-1 and J usage is TRBJ1-3, with 7 bases aligning to TRBD1. V was pared by 3 bases and J by 0 bases, with 5 bases of the junction left unmatched. This CDR3 has 15 residues. Looked up from germline, CDR1 is SQVTM and CDR2 is ANQGSEA. The CDR3: CSVERDSLSGNTIYF. In DNA form, the CDR3 reads TGCAGCGTTGAGCGGGACAGCCTCTCTGGAAACACCATATATTTT. Looking up the rest from reference TRBV29-1 and TRBJ1-3 gives the full variable domain: SAVISQKPSRDICQRGTSLTIQCQVDSQVTMMFWYRQQPGQSLTLIATANQGSEATYESGFVIDKFPISRPNLTFSTLTVSNMSPEDSSIYLCSVERDSLSGNTIYFGEGSWLTVV.

This chain joins TRBV28 and TRBJ2-3, with 7 bases fitting TRBD2. The germline CDR1 and CDR2 sequences are MDHEN and SYDVKM. This CDR3 has 15 amino acids. V shed 3 bases and J 1 base; nucleotides not matched to a gene: 4. CDR3 amino acids: CASSFKRGGTDTQYF. The CDR3 DNA sequence: TGTGCCAGCAGTTTTAAGCGGGGCGGCACAGATACGCAGTATTTT.

This clone appeared once. This chain joins TRBV27 and TRBJ2-7; 11 nucleotides align to TRBD1. Germline assignment: CDR1 MNHEY and CDR2 SMNVEV (reference sequence). The CDR3 has 14 residues. V shed 4 bases, J shed 2 bases, and the junction held 1 base outside the gene matches. For the CDR3, the DNA is TGTGCCAGCAGTTGGACAGGGGGCCCCTACGAGCAGTACTTC. Translation gives CASSWTGGPYEQYF.

The chain joins TRBV19 to TRBJ1-1, with D possibly matching TRBD1 (5 bases). Deletions cut 7 bases from V and 5 bases from J, with 20 bases between. Germline V gene lookup returns CDR1 LNHDA and CDR2 SQIVND (reference sequence). The CDR3 consists of 15 residues. CDR3 sequence: CASTPWGAGGTEAFF. The CDR3 DNA is TGTGCCAGTACCCCCTGGGGCGCTGGGGGAACTGAAGCTTTCTTT.

V and J are TRBV6-5 and TRBJ2-3; 10 bases are a match to TRBD2. V lost 4 bases, J lost 2 bases, and 3 bases stayed unmatched. The CDR3 runs to 15 residues. Germline lookup yields CDR1 MNHEY and CDR2 SVGAGI. In nucleotides, the CDR3 is TGTGCCAGCAGTTCTAGCGGGGGCCTCACAGATACGCAGTATTTT. This encodes CASSSSGGLTDTQYF.

The V gene is TRBV5-1, the J gene TRBJ2-7; unclear D gene. Trimming stripped 7 bases from V and 5 bases from J, with 16 bases between. The CDR3 spans 13 residues. Germline V gene sequence: CDR1 SGHRS, CDR2 YFSETQ. This CDR3 reads CASRMGKEDEQYF. The CDR3 nucleotides read TGCGCCAGCCGGATGGGTAAAGAGGACGAGCAGTACTTC.

As to this clone: The germline gene is not matched at one end of the junction; a read error may be the cause. The rearrangement links TRBV27 to TRBJ2-5; TRBD1 or TRBD2 may be the D gene (5 bases each). Per germline, CDR1 MNHEY and CDR2 SMNVEV (reference sequence). This CDR3 has 16 amino acids. CDR3 bases: TGTGCCAGCAGCCCCGTCGCCTGGGACGAACTAGAGAGCCAGTACTTC. This gives the protein CASSPVAWDELESQYF.

This clone has just a few counts. In DNA, the CDR3 is TGTGCCTGGAGTGTAGGAGATCGGCACACCATATATTTT. It specifies CAWSVGDRHTIYF. The J gene is TRBJ1-3, the V gene TRBV30; D remains ambiguous. Trimming pared 0 bases from V and 8 bases from J, leaving 11 bases between. Germline-derived CDR1 and CDR2 are GTSNPN and SVGIG (reference sequence). The CDR3 length is 13 residues.

The chain links TRBV7-2 to TRBJ1-6; no definite D call. The CDR3 contains 13 residues. Deletions cut 2 bases from V and 7 bases from J, with 6 bases between. Germline lookup yields CDR1 SGHTA and CDR2 FQGNSA. In DNA form, the CDR3 reads TGTGCCAGCAGCTTACCGATCAATTCACCCCTCCACTTT. This codes for CASSLPINSPLHF.

CDR3 sequence (DNA): TGTGCCTGGAGTGAGGCTGAAAAACTGTTTTTT. The encoded protein is CAWSEAEKLFF. The chain is built from TRBV30 and TRBJ1-4; D is unresolved. The V and J ends lost 1 base and 7 bases respectively, with 4 bases between them. Per the germline V gene, CDR1 is GTSNPN and CDR2 is SVGIG (reference sequence). This CDR3 contains 11 residues. Full variable domain (remainder filled in from reference TRBV30 and TRBJ1-4): SQTIHQWPATLVQPVGSPLSLECTVEGTSNPNLYWYRQAAGRGLQLLFYSVGIGQISSEVPQNLSASRPQDRQFILSSKKLLLSDSGFYLCAWSEAEKLFFGSGTQLSVL.

V is TRBV18 and J is TRBJ1-2; D gene ambiguous. The CDR3 covers 14 residues. Trimming removed 3 bases at V and 4 bases at J, with 12 bases between. Germline CDR1 reads KGHSH; CDR2 reads LQKENI. CDR3 sequence (DNA): TGTGCCAGCTCACCCACCCCCTCCCCCTATGGCTACACCTTC. This gives the protein CASSPTPSPYGYTF.

The V gene is TRBV4-1, the J gene TRBJ2-7, with TRBD2 matching over 8 bases. The CDR3 runs to 17 residues. Germline CDR1 is MGHRA and CDR2 is YSYEKL. Trimming at V came to 3 bases and at J to 7 bases, leaving 17 bases not matched to a gene. DNA for the CDR3: TGCGCCAGCAGCCAGCCTTGGGGAGCGGGGGCCCCTCGAGAGCAGTACTTC. Translating it yields CASSQPWGAGAPREQYF.

The chain carries TRBV7-2 and TRBJ1-4; D is ambiguous. Between the trimmed V and J ends, which lost 5 bases and 8 bases, there was a span of 21 bases. The CDR3 spans 16 residues. Germline loops: CDR1 SGHTA, CDR2 FQGNSA. CDR3 residues: CASSRTVNPSYEKLFF. The CDR3 DNA reads TGTGCCAGCAGCAGGACGGTAAACCCGTCATACGAAAAACTGTTTTTT.